A selection of T cell receptor beta chains follows, all from one sample in a study of blood T cell repertoires in COVID-19. Data came from immunoSEQ multiplex PCR; TCRdb stores just in-frame clones and leaves some out. Of 250,000 to 350,000 clones listed, 85% were seen once; the top ten hold 2% to 3%. Sequenced: PBMCs or T cells enriched from blood (not recorded which). These receptor sequences come from a woman in her forties or fifties who had recovered from COVID-19. Both conserved end residues are part of each CDR3. A D gene is named only where the DNA matches it firmly.

j_call | v_call | d_call | cdr3_aa
TRBJ1-1 | TRBV7-3 | - | CASSPDTNTEAFF
TRBJ1-4 | TRBV5-6 | - | CASSLAVPGRTNEKLFF
TRBJ1-1 | TRBV5-1 | - | CASSLEGNGAFF
TRBJ1-6 | TRBV2 | TRBD1 | CASSETGWTSPLHF
TRBJ1-2 | TRBV19 | - | CASSDGLRINYGYTF
TRBJ1-2 | TRBV28 | TRBD1 | CASAGQGPSLWGYTF
TRBJ2-7 | TRBV19 | TRBD1 | CATSGTEYYEQYF
TRBJ1-5 | TRBV7-2 | - | CASSLDQSSQPQHF
TRBJ1-2 | TRBV5-8 | - | CASSPRLADGYTF
TRBJ2-2 | TRBV7-9 | TRBD1 | CASSQNRQGAGGTGELFF
TRBJ1-2 | TRBV2 | - | CASGKQGLSYGYTF
TRBJ1-6 | TRBV5-6 | - | CASSIWDGGRYSSPLHF
TRBJ1-2 | TRBV19 | TRBD1 | CATNRGGVGYTF
TRBJ1-4 | TRBV4-1 | TRBD1 | CASMGVGTGGRGEKLFF
TRBJ1-1 | TRBV7-9 | - | CASSPGQSMNTEAFF
TRBJ1-5 | TRBV21-1 | - | CASSLHKGAQDQPQHF
TRBJ1-2 | TRBV12-3/TRBV12-4 | TRBD1 | CASSLRDSGGYTF
TRBJ2-1 | TRBV9 | - | CASSESGRKLNEQFF
TRBJ2-2 | TRBV3-1/TRBV3-2 | - | CASSHGENTGELFF
TRBJ2-2 | TRBV19 | - | CASSTVGVTGELFF
TRBJ2-2 | TRBV5-1 | - | CASSYTNTGELFF
TRBJ2-3 | TRBV4-1 | TRBD2 | CASSQGTSGGTDTQYF
TRBJ1-1 | TRBV30 | TRBD1 | CAWGGPGQGKTEAFF
TRBJ1-6 | TRBV7-9 | - | CASSSPPSNSPLHF
TRBJ1-2 | TRBV6-5 | TRBD1 | CASSRTGEEGYTF
TRBJ1-6 | TRBV5-1 | - | CASRFDNSNSPLHF
TRBJ2-5 | TRBV5-8 | - | CASRFSQETQYF
TRBJ1-2 | TRBV4-3 | TRBD1 | CASSPGQGRTYGYTF
TRBJ2-5 | TRBV2 | - | CARDSLGETQYF
TRBJ2-1 | TRBV6-5 | - | CASSYTTGIFHNEQFF
TRBJ2-2 | TRBV25-1 | - | CASSEAGRDTGELFF
TRBJ2-7 | TRBV28 | TRBD1 | CASSPSGQGMYEQYF
TRBJ1-2 | TRBV28 | - | CVSEGNYGYTF
TRBJ1-5 | TRBV5-5 | - | CASSLYRGQPQHF
TRBJ2-7 | TRBV10-3 | TRBD2 | CAIADSGRAVISEQYF
TRBJ1-2 | TRBV6-5 | TRBD1 | CASPYPGTDYGYTF
TRBJ2-2 | TRBV4-1 | - | CASSQEPDTVITGELFF
TRBJ2-1 | TRBV28 | - | CASTPVGQSSYNEQFF
TRBJ2-6 | TRBV2 | - | CASSELGAGANVLTF
TRBJ1-1 | TRBV12-3/TRBV12-4 | - | CASTKQEHTEAFF
TRBJ1-2 | TRBV29-1 | - | CSVDPGKSYGYTF
TRBJ2-3 | TRBV11-3 | - | CASSPGVGADTQYF
TRBJ1-2 | TRBV2 | - | CASSGDGNYGYTF
TRBJ2-1 | TRBV7-3 | TRBD2 | CASSDVGTSGEQFF
TRBJ2-1 | TRBV9 | TRBD2 | CASSVGTGLGRYNEQFF
TRBJ2-2 | TRBV29-1 | - | CSVGQGGAGELFF
TRBJ1-1 | TRBV28 | - | CASSSQGNTEAFF
TRBJ2-5 | TRBV5-1 | TRBD2 | CASSFLASGQETQYF
TRBJ2-7 | TRBV7-2 | - | CASSRAEGISYEQYF
TRBJ2-7 | TRBV7-2 | - | CASSLGGGNEQYF
TRBJ1-5 | TRBV4-1 | - | CASSHPGRGSNQPQHF
TRBJ2-5 | TRBV13 | TRBD2 | CASSSRPFLAGGQETQYF
TRBJ1-5 | TRBV7-9 | TRBD1 | CASSSDRDRNQPQHF
TRBJ1-1 | TRBV28 | - | CASSPWGRGANTEAFF
TRBJ2-1 | TRBV10-1 | TRBD2 | CATAASGGIYEQFF